One sample yielded the 28 T cell receptor beta chains listed below, sequenced in a study of T cell responses to AZD1222 COVID-19 vaccine. Profiling relied on immunoSEQ multiplex PCR, and the TCRdb table lists in-frame clones only, not all of them. The sample has approximately 150,000 clones, approximately 90% seen once; the top ten hold approximately 1.2%. The starting material was peripheral blood, obtained 28 days after the second AZD1222 dose. The receptor source for this set is an adult who received the AZD1222 COVID-19 vaccine.

This chain uses TRBV7-9 with TRBJ2-4, with D possibly matching TRBD2 (6 bases). The CDR3 consists of 16 residues. Germline CDR1 reads SEHNR; CDR2 reads FQNEAQ (reference sequence). The V end lost 5 bases, the J end lost 0 bases, and 14 bases lay between the germline ends. CDR3 protein: CASSPRDGLAKNIQYF. The CDR3 nucleotides are TGTGCCAGCAGCCCGCGGGACGGACTAGCCAAAAACATTCAGTACTTC.

This chain links TRBV7-8 with TRBJ1-2; TRBD1 matches at 7 bases. CDR1 is SGHVS, CDR2 FQNEAQ, per germline. The CDR3 has 14 amino acids. V was clipped by 2 bases and J by 4 bases; unmatched bases: 4. CDR3 nucleotides: TGTGCCAGCAGCTTATCAGGGGGTGTCTATGGCTACACCTTC. It encodes CASSLSGGVYGYTF.

The chain is built from TRBV5-5 and TRBJ2-5; D gene ambiguous. From germline, CDR1 is SGHKS and CDR2 YYEKEE (reference sequence). This CDR3 has 12 residues. Trimming shortened V by 4 bases and J by 0 bases, and 4 bases separated the two germline ends. In DNA, the CDR3 is TGTGCCAGCAGCCTAAACCAAGAGACCCAGTACTTC. Translated: CASSLNQETQYF.

This sequence joins TRBV11-3 and TRBJ1-1; no firm D call. The length of the CDR3 is 14 residues. V lost 4 bases and J lost 2, with 11 bases in between. The germline gives CDR1 SGHNT, CDR2 YENEEA. CDR3 amino acids: CASSSGAGNTEAFF. The CDR3 DNA sequence: TGTGCCAGCAGCTCCGGCGCGGGAAACACTGAAGCTTTCTTT. Using reference TRBV11-3 and TRBJ1-1 for the parts outside the CDR3, the full variable domain is EAGVVQSPRYKIIEKKQPVAFWCNPISGHNTLYWYLQNLGQGPELLIRYENEEAVDDSQLPKDRFSAERLKGVDSTLKIQPAELGDSAVYLCASSSGAGNTEAFFGQGTRLTVV.

V usage is TRBV5-1 and J usage is TRBJ1-1; D is possibly TRBD1 (5 bases). Germline V gene lookup returns CDR1 SGHRS and CDR2 YFSETQ. The germline V and J ends were trimmed by 0 bases and 3 bases, with 9 bases remaining between them. The CDR3 contains 14 residues. In nucleotides, the CDR3 is TGCGCCAGCAGCTTGGTTTGGGGGGACACTGAAGCTTTCTTT. It encodes CASSLVWGDTEAFF.

The chain recombines TRBV18 with TRBJ1-2, with 7 bases fitting TRBD1. Trimming cost V 2 bases and J 4 bases; bases outside gene matches: 4. Germline CDR1 is KGHSH and CDR2 is LQKENI. The CDR3 contains 14 residues. The CDR3 sequence: CASSPGQASYGYTF. The DNA for the CDR3 is TGTGCCAGCTCACCAGGACAGGCGTCCTATGGCTACACCTTC.

This rearrangement joins TRBV6-5 to TRBJ1-2, with D possibly TRBD1 on 5 matching bases. The CDR3 is made up of 13 amino acids. Germline assignment: CDR1 MNHEY and CDR2 SVGAGI. Trimming removed 0 bases at V and 7 bases at J, with 9 bases between. CDR3 sequence reads: CASSYSGGGGYTF. The DNA of the CDR3 is TGTGCCAGCAGTTACTCGGGGGGTGGTGGCTACACCTTC.

The V call is TRBV18, the J call TRBJ2-5; no clear D gene. Between the trimmed V and J ends, which lost 1 base and 5 bases, there was a span of 5 bases. This CDR3 region has 12 residues. Germline CDR1 is KGHSH and CDR2 is LQKENI. The CDR3 region is CASSPLRETQYF. The CDR3 DNA is TGTGCCAGCTCACCACTCAGGGAGACCCAGTACTTC. Filled out from reference TRBV18 and TRBJ2-5, the complete variable domain reads NAGVMQNPRHLVRRRGQEARLRCSPMKGHSHVYWYRQLPEEGLKFMVYLQKENIIDESGMPKERFSAEFPKEGPSILRIQQVVRGDSAAYFCASSPLRETQYFGPGTRLLVL.

V is TRBV6-5 and J is TRBJ1-1; D possibly corresponds to TRBD1 (5 bases). Trimming shortened V by 5 bases and J by 0 bases, and 13 bases separated the two germline ends. CDR1 and CDR2 (germline): MNHEY, SVGAGI. The CDR3 spans 15 residues. CDR3 coding DNA: TGTGCCAGCAGTCTACACCAGGGAGTGAACACTGAAGCTTTCTTT. Its translation is CASSLHQGVNTEAFF.

V gene TRBV29-1 combines with J gene TRBJ1-1; D gene unclear. Germline assignment: CDR1 SQVTM and CDR2 ANQGSEA. V was trimmed by 4 bases and J by 3 bases, leaving 9 bases between them. The CDR3 consists of 12 residues. The CDR3 coding sequence is TGCAGCGTTGCGGCCGTAGACACTGAAGCTTTCTTT. Translation gives CSVAAVDTEAFF.

A few counts support this clone. V gene TRBV6-2 or TRBV6-3 combines with J gene TRBJ1-5; weak D call: TRBD1 (5 bases). The germline V and J ends were trimmed by 5 bases and 4 bases, with 9 bases remaining between them. Per the germline V gene, CDR1 is MNHEY and CDR2 is SVGEGT. The CDR3 extends over 13 amino acids. CDR3 in DNA: TGTGCCAGCAGTGCGGACACTAATCAGCCCCAGCATTTT. Translated: CASSADTNQPQHF.

V usage is TRBV19 and J usage is TRBJ1-2, with D maybe TRBD1 (6 bases). The CDR3 has 15 residues. In germline, CDR1 is LNHDA, CDR2 SQIVND (reference sequence). With 3 bases removed from V and 0 bases from J, the gap between germline ends came to 11 bases. CDR3 bases: TGTGCCAGTAGTATTCTGGCAGGGGCTAACTATGGCTACACCTTC. Its translation: CASSILAGANYGYTF.

The rearrangement joins TRBV27 to TRBJ2-1; the D is unclear. This CDR3 has 12 amino acids. Germline values: CDR1 MNHEY, CDR2 SMNVEV (reference sequence). V gave up 2 bases and J gave up 9 bases, with 8 bases separating them. This CDR3 reads CASSLIGFEQFF. The DNA of the CDR3 is TGTGCCAGCAGTTTAATAGGGTTTGAGCAGTTCTTC.

This clone showed up many times. The chain combines TRBV21-1 with TRBJ1-1; the table's TRBD1 call for D was not verified on the DNA. TRBV21-1 is a known pseudogene. The CDR3 sequence is 13 residues long. The CDR3 nucleotides are TGTGCCAGCAGCACTACTAGGGGGACTGAAGCTTTCTTT. This sequence encodes CASSTTRGTEAFF.

The rearrangement joins TRBV3-1 (or the pseudogene TRBV3-2) to TRBJ2-7; 9 nucleotides agree with TRBD2. Germline V lookup: CDR1 LGHDT, CDR2 YNNKEL (reference sequence). The CDR3 has 15 amino acids. V was clipped by 4 bases and J by 2 bases; unmatched bases: 6. CDR3 sequence reads: CASSRRAGGPYEQYF. CDR3 nucleotides: TGTGCCAGCAGCCGTAGAGCGGGAGGCCCCTACGAGCAGTACTTC.

This sequence joins TRBV25-1 and TRBJ1-1, with TRBD1 identical over 10 bases. The germline gives CDR1 MGHDK, CDR2 SYGVNS. J was trimmed by 11 bases and V by 7 bases; bases with no gene match: 16. This CDR3 has 15 residues. Here the CDR3 reads CASTGLGQGSRKAFF. The CDR3 nucleotides are TGTGCCAGCACAGGTTTGGGACAGGGGTCCAGAAAGGCTTTCTTT.

The chain uses TRBV24-1 and TRBJ2-3; the match to TRBD1 covers 10 bases. The CDR3 has 17 residues. Germline loops: CDR1 KGHDR, CDR2 SFDVKD. V trimming: 3 bases; J trimming: 2 bases; junction bases outside the gene matches: 7. CDR3 DNA: TGTGCCACCAGTGATGAGACAGGGGGCTTCTTCACAGATACGCAGTATTTT. Amino acid sequence: CATSDETGGFFTDTQYF.

The rearrangement uses TRBV6-5 and TRBJ1-3; no definite D call. Germline CDR1 is MNHEY and CDR2 is SVGAGI. This CDR3 region has 15 residues. V was clipped by 5 bases and J by 0 bases, with 11 bases between them. The chain's CDR3 is CASSQLGYSGNTIYF. The CDR3 nucleotides are TGTGCCAGCAGTCAGTTGGGGTACTCTGGAAACACCATATATTTT.

The V and J genes are TRBV6-5 and TRBJ1-2; D unresolved. The CDR3 loop spans 12 amino acids. CDR1 is MNHEY and CDR2 is SVGAGI in the germline V gene. V was clipped by 6 bases and J by 13 bases, with 18 bases between them. The CDR3 DNA reads TGTGCCAGCAGCCCCCCGGGAGAGCTTGCCACCTTC. It yields the protein CASSPPGELATF.

The chain joins TRBV27 to TRBJ1-2; TRBD1 agrees at 11 bases. V shed 6 bases, J shed 4 bases, and the junction held 4 bases outside the gene matches. The CDR3 consists of 14 residues. Germline-derived CDR1 and CDR2 are MNHEY and SMNVEV (reference sequence). In DNA, the CDR3 is TGTGCCAGCAGCCCCGGACAGGGGGCCTATGGCTACACCTTC. It specifies CASSPGQGAYGYTF.

The chain combines TRBV4-1 with TRBJ1-6; D unresolved. The CDR3 covers 13 residues. Germline CDR1 is MGHRA and CDR2 is YSYEKL. With 0 bases removed from V and 9 bases from J, the gap between germline ends came to 6 bases. The DNA for the CDR3 is TGCGCCAGCAGCCAAGATTTGCTTTCACCCCTCCACTTT. This codes for CASSQDLLSPLHF.

This chain links TRBV5-6 with TRBJ2-5, with D unresolved. Germline-derived CDR1 and CDR2 are SGHDT and YYEEEE. The CDR3 covers 18 residues. V was shortened by 0 bases and J by 4 bases, with 22 bases between the two germline ends. CDR3 coding DNA: TGTGCCAGCAGCTTGGGTCCCGATCATAGTAGCATGCGAGAGACCCAGTACTTC. Protein product: CASSLGPDHSSMRETQYF.

The CDR3 reads CASSLVEALAGANTGELFF. In nucleotides, the CDR3 is TGTGCCAGCAGCTTAGTTGAAGCACTAGCGGGGGCGAACACCGGGGAGCTGTTTTTT. This chain connects TRBV7-6 to TRBJ2-2; 11 nucleotides align to TRBD2. CDR1 is SGHVS, CDR2 FNYEAQ, per germline. J gave up 0 bases and V 1 base, and 7 bases lay outside the gene matches. The CDR3 totals 19 residues.

CDR3: CASSSLDSNQPQHF. As DNA, the CDR3 is TGTGCCAGCAGTTCTCTCGATAGCAATCAGCCCCAGCATTTT. The rearrangement uses TRBV28 and TRBJ1-5; no firm D call. This CDR3 contains 14 residues. Trimming left V 4 bases short and J 0 bases short, with 7 bases between. The germline V gene encodes CDR1 MDHEN and CDR2 SYDVKM.

The chain carries TRBV6-2 or TRBV6-3 and TRBJ1-3; D is undetermined. Germline CDR1 reads MNHEY; CDR2 reads SVGEGT. Between the trimmed V and J ends, which lost 4 bases and 0 bases, there was a span of 19 bases. The CDR3 runs to 18 residues. The CDR3 coding sequence is TGTGCCAGCAGTTCCTTCCGAGGGAAATCCCACTCTGGAAACACCATATATTTT. Protein: CASSSFRGKSHSGNTIYF.

This chain links TRBV2 with TRBJ2-5, with D possibly TRBD2 on 5 matching bases. With 5 bases removed from V and 5 bases from J, the gap between germline ends came to 12 bases. Germline V gene sequence: CDR1 SNHLY, CDR2 FYNNEI. This CDR3 comprises 13 residues. In nucleotides, the CDR3 is TGTGCCAGCAGTCGGGATTCGGTCGAGACCCAGTACTTC. Protein sequence: CASSRDSVETQYF.

The sample holds one count of this clone. The chain couples TRBV27 to TRBJ2-1; 9 positions agree with TRBD2. The trim removed 3 bases at V and 9 bases at J, leaving 9 bases unmatched. The CDR3 length is 15 residues. Germline V gene data show CDR1 as MNHEY and CDR2 as SMNVEV (reference sequence). The DNA for the CDR3 is TGTGCCAGCAGTTTGCGTCTAGCGGGATCAGGTGAGCAGTTCTTC. Translated: CASSLRLAGSGEQFF.

This chain links TRBV29-1 with TRBJ2-7; TRBD1 aligns across 9 bases. Germline CDR1 reads SQVTM; CDR2 reads ANQGSEA. J gave up 4 bases and V 4 bases, and 8 bases lay outside the gene matches. CDR3 size: 14 residues. For the CDR3, the DNA is TGCAGCGTTGTAGGGACAGGGCTTTCGTACGAGCAGTACTTC. Its translation is CSVVGTGLSYEQYF.